These 17 T cell receptor beta chains came from one sample sequenced in a study of T cell responses to AZD1222 COVID-19 vaccine. Profiled with immunoSEQ multiplex PCR; TCRdb holds only in-frame clones, not every one. The data contain 90,000 to 120,000 clones, around nine tenths of them seen just once; the ten biggest clones take up 5.5% to 7%. The input for sequencing was peripheral blood, taken 28 days after the second AZD1222 dose. Every receptor here comes from an adult who received the AZD1222 COVID-19 vaccine.

In this sample, this clone turned up once. This sequence joins TRBV4-3 and TRBJ2-1; 7 bases agree with TRBD2. V was clipped by 3 bases and J by 6 bases; unmatched bases: 17. Germline-derived CDR1 and CDR2 are LGHNA and YSLEER. The CDR3 extends over 18 amino acids. The CDR3, as DNA: TGCGCCAGCAGCCAGGGGGGGAAGGCGGGGCCCTTTTTCAATGAGCAGTTCTTC. This translates into CASSQGGKAGPFFNEQFF.

For the CDR3, the DNA is TGCAGCGTTGAAGATCCCGGGACAGGGGTCCACGAGCAGTACTTC. It translates to CSVEDPGTGVHEQYF. The chain joins TRBV29-1 to TRBJ2-7; TRBD1 agrees at 10 bases. The ends lost 0 bases at V and 5 bases at J; junction bases unmatched: 7. The V gene's germline CDR1 is SQVTM and CDR2 ANQGSEA. This CDR3 comprises 15 residues.

The chain employs TRBV2 and TRBJ1-5, with 7 bases identical to TRBD1. This CDR3 region has 15 residues. Germline CDR1 is SNHLY and CDR2 is FYNNEI. Trimming took 5 bases from V and 0 from J; bases not matched to a gene: 4. The CDR3 here is CASSRGPYSNQPQHF. CDR3 nucleotides: TGTGCCAGCAGTAGGGGGCCTTATAGCAATCAGCCCCAGCATTTT. Full variable domain (remainder filled in from reference TRBV2 and TRBJ1-5): EPEVTQTPSHQVTQMGQEVILRCVPISNHLYFYWYRQILGQKVEFLVSFYNNEISEKSEIFDDQFSVERPDGSNFTLKIRSTKLEDSAMYFCASSRGPYSNQPQHFGDGTRLSIL.

The chain employs TRBV28 and TRBJ1-2, with 10 positions matching TRBD1. The V gene's germline CDR1 is MDHEN and CDR2 SYDVKM. J gave up 7 bases and V 5 bases, and 1 base lay outside the gene matches. The CDR3 runs 12 residues. CDR3 sequence: CASSDRGLGYTF. In DNA form, the CDR3 reads TGTGCCAGCAGTGACAGGGGGCTTGGCTACACCTTC.

The chain employs TRBV19 and TRBJ1-1; the D gene is possibly TRBD1 (5 bases). The CDR3 is 13 residues long. Germline V gene data show CDR1 as LNHDA and CDR2 as SQIVND (reference sequence). Deletions cut 7 bases from V and 8 bases from J, with 17 bases between. The DNA of the CDR3 is TGTGCCAGTACCTGGGGGGTTAGGTCGGAAGCTTTCTTT. It specifies CASTWGVRSEAFF.

This chain links TRBV10-1 with TRBJ2-7, with TRBD1 as a possible D gene (5 bases). Trimming shortened V by 3 bases and J by 2 bases, and 8 bases separated the two germline ends. The CDR3 has 13 residues. Germline CDR1 and CDR2: WNHNN and SYGVQD (reference sequence). CDR3 nucleotides: TGCGCCAGCAGTGAAGGGGCAACCTACGAGCAGTACTTC. This translates into CASSEGATYEQYF.

V usage is TRBV3-1 (or the pseudogene TRBV3-2) and J usage is TRBJ2-4, with unresolved D. Germline values: CDR1 LGHDT, CDR2 YNNKEL (reference sequence). The CDR3 length is 15 residues. Deletions cut 1 base from V and 0 bases from J, with 7 bases between. DNA for the CDR3: TGTGCCAGCAGCCAAGCACCACTAGCCAAAAACATTCAGTACTTC. This gives the protein CASSQAPLAKNIQYF.

The chain joins TRBV6-2 or TRBV6-3 to TRBJ2-2; TRBD1 matches 11 bases. The V segment lost 5 bases and the J segment 4 bases; nucleotides outside the gene matches: 3. Germline-derived CDR1 and CDR2 are MNHEY and SVGEGT. This CDR3 has 15 amino acids. The CDR3 is CASSRGTGGTGELFF. CDR3 DNA sequence: TGTGCCAGCAGTCGTGGGACAGGGGGCACCGGGGAGCTGTTTTTT.

As for this clone: The junction and the germline gene differ at one end; a read error may be behind it. The rearrangement links TRBV28 to TRBJ2-1; D remains unclear. The CDR3 runs to 16 residues. CDR1 MDHEN and CDR2 SYDVKM come from the germline V gene. CDR3 sequence (DNA): TGTGCCAGCAGTTTATATGGGGTCGACCACTACAATGAGCCGTTCTTC. Encoded protein: CASSLYGVDHYNEPFF.

V gene TRBV5-5 combines with J gene TRBJ2-7; 7 positions match TRBD2. Trimming took 0 bases from V and 7 from J; bases not matched to a gene: 7. This CDR3 is built from 14 residues. In germline, CDR1 is SGHKS, CDR2 YYEKEE (reference sequence). This chain's CDR3 is CASSLAWGEGEQYF. The CDR3 DNA follows: TGTGCCAGCAGCTTGGCCTGGGGGGAGGGAGAGCAGTACTTC.

This chain links TRBV19 with TRBJ2-2, with D unresolved. The V gene's germline CDR1 is LNHDA and CDR2 SQIVND (reference sequence). Trimming took 3 bases from V and 6 from J, leaving 11 bases between them. There are 14 residues in the CDR3. The CDR3 DNA follows: TGTGCCAGTAGTATTGGCCAGCCGGCCGGGGAGCTGTTTTTT. Encoded protein: CASSIGQPAGELFF.

The chain uses TRBV7-9 and TRBJ2-7; D ambiguous. From germline, CDR1 is SEHNR and CDR2 FQNEAQ (reference sequence). This CDR3 region has 13 residues. The V end was cut by 7 bases, the J end by 3 bases, with 13 bases between. The CDR3 nucleotides read TGTGCCAGCACCCCCCCCGCGAGCTACGAGCAGTACTTC. It yields the protein CASTPPASYEQYF.

The chain couples TRBV14 to TRBJ1-1, with D unresolved. Trimming stripped 1 base from V and 0 bases from J, with 3 bases between. This CDR3 is 13 amino acids long. Germline CDR1 and CDR2: SGHDN and FVKESK. The CDR3 sequence: CASSQVLNTEAFF. The CDR3 coding sequence is TGTGCCAGCAGCCAAGTTCTGAACACTGAAGCTTTCTTT.

This chain joins TRBV10-2 and TRBJ2-3; no clear D gene. CDR3 length equals 12 residues. V lost 6 bases to trimming and J lost 5 bases, with 9 bases between them. CDR1 is WSHSY and CDR2 is SAAADI in the germline V gene. The CDR3 region has the DNA TGCGCCAGCAGGGTTTTGGGAGATACGCAGTATTTT. Amino acid sequence: CASRVLGDTQYF.

The CDR3 DNA is TGTGCCAGCAGTTTCACTGATACCGGGGAGCTGTTTTTT. Protein sequence: CASSFTDTGELFF. The V and J genes are TRBV12-3 or TRBV12-4 and TRBJ2-2; D not resolved. CDR3 length equals 13 residues. Between the trimmed V and J ends, which lost 3 bases and 5 bases, there was a span of 7 bases.

J is TRBJ2-1 and V is TRBV7-6; 15 nucleotides align to TRBD2. The J segment lost 4 bases and the V segment lost 4 bases, leaving 5 bases of the junction unmatched. CDR3 length equals 17 residues. Germline CDR1 reads SGHVS; CDR2 reads FNYEAQ. The CDR3 nucleotides read TGTGCCAGCAGCTCCCGGACTAGCGGGAGGGCTTACAATGAGCAGTTCTTC. Translation gives CASSSRTSGRAYNEQFF.

J is TRBJ1-1 and V is TRBV6-5; TRBD1 matches 8 bases. The germline V gene has CDR1 MNHEY and CDR2 SVGAGI. The CDR3 has 16 residues. V was clipped by 3 bases and J by 6 bases; unmatched bases: 12. The DNA for the CDR3 is TGTGCCAGCAGTTATAGTCTCCAGGGGGCTAATTCTGAAGCTTTCTTT. This encodes CASSYSLQGANSEAFF.